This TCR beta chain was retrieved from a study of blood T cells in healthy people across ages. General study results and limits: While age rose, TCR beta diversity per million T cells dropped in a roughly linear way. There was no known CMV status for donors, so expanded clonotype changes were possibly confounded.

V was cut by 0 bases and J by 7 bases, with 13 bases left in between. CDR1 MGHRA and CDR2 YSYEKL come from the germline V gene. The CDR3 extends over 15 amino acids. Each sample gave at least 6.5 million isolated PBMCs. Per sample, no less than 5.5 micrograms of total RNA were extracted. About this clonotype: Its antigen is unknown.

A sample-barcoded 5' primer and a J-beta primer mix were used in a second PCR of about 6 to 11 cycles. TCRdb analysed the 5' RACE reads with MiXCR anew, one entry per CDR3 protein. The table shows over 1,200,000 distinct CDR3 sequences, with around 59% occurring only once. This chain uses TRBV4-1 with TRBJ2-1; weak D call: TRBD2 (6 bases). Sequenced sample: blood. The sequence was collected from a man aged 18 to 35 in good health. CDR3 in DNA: TGCGCCAGCAGCCAAGATGTCAGGCGGGAAAATGAGCAGTTCTTC. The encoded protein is CASSQDVRRENEQFF.